This TCR beta chain came from a study of identical twins. General observations from the study: Findings depended on cross-sectional statistics rather than tracking the same donors. Recombination models fit unrelated individuals' TCR alpha sharing but underestimated twins'. Low generation probability was overrepresented in out-of-frame alpha sequences shared by twins.

V lost 7 bases and J lost 9, with 22 bases in between. Germline CDR1 is SGHTA and CDR2 is FQGNSA. The CDR3 is 15 amino acids. This clonotype was recorded a few times. As yet, its antigen is unknown. TCRdb called the 5' RACE reads again in MiXCR, with one record for every CDR3 protein. The table includes about 530,000 distinct CDR3 sequences, 20% to 25% detected once. The same sample was also used in a study of yellow fever vaccine responses in identical twins.

Sequencing input: CD4+ T cells sorted from blood. The rearrangement joins TRBV7-2 to TRBJ2-1; tentatively, D is TRBD2 (6 bases). This receptor was taken from a woman between 18 and 29 years old in good health. For the CDR3, the DNA is TGTGCCAGCACCCCCGGGGGTAGCTCCCCCCTTGAGCAGTTCTTC. The encoded protein is CASTPGGSSPLEQFF.